This T cell receptor (beta chain) was sequenced in a study of T cell responses to AZD1222 COVID-19 vaccine. At the level of the study: Analyses pooled second doses at about 4 or about 12 weeks.

This CDR3 has 12 residues. CDR1 is SNHLY, CDR2 FYNNEI, per germline. The germline V and J ends were trimmed by 6 bases and 8 bases, with 13 bases remaining between them. Libraries were prepared by immunoSEQ multiplex PCR; TCRdb keeps only in-frame clonotypes and omits some of them. The sample lists approximately 180,000 clones; about nine tenths were seen once. The V and J genes are TRBV2 and TRBJ1-2; D perhaps matches TRBD1 (5 bases). The sample in question was peripheral blood, obtained on day 0 of AZD1222 vaccination. The clonotype originates from an adult in good health. CDR3 DNA sequence: TGTGCCAGCAGGTTAAGGGAGGGGGGCTACACCTTC. Its protein is CASRLREGGYTF.